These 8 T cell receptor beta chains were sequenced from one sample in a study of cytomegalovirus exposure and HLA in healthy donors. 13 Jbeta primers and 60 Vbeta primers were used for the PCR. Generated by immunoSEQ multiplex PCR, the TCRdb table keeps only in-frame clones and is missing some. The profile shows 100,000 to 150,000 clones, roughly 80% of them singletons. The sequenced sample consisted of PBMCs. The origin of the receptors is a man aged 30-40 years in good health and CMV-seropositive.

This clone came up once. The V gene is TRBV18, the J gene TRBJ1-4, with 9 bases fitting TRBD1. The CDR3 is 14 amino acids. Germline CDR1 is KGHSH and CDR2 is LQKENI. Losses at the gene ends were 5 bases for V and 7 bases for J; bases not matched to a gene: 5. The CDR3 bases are TGTGCCAGCTCAGACGGGACAGGGAGTGAAAAACTGTTTTTT. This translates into CASSDGTGSEKLFF.

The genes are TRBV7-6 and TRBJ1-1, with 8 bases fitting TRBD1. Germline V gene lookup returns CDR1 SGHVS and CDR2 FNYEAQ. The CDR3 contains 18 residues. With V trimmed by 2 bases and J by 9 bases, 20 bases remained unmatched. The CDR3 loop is CASSLLQGAPDPDAQAFF. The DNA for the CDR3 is TGTGCCAGCAGCTTACTTCAGGGGGCCCCCGACCCAGATGCCCAAGCTTTCTTT.

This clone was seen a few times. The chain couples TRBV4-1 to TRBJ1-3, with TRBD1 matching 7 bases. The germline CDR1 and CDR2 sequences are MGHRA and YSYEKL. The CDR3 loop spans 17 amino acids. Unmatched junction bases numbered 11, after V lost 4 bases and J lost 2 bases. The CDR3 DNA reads TGCGCCAGCAGCCGACAGGGTATTGTCTTAGCTGGAAACACCATATATTTT. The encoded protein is CASSRQGIVLAGNTIYF.

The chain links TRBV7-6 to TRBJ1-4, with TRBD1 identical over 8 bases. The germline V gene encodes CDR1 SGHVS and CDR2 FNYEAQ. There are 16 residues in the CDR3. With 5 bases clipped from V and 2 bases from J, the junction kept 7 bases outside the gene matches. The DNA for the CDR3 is TGTGCCAGCAGCCATACAGGGGGGGAGACTAATGAAAAACTGTTTTTT. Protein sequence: CASSHTGGETNEKLFF.

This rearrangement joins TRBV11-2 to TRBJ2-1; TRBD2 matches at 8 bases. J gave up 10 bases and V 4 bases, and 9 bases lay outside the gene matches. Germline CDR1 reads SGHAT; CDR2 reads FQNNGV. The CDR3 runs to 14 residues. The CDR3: CASSSRHGGAEQFF. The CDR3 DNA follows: TGTGCCAGCAGCTCCCGACACGGGGGGGCCGAGCAGTTCTTC.

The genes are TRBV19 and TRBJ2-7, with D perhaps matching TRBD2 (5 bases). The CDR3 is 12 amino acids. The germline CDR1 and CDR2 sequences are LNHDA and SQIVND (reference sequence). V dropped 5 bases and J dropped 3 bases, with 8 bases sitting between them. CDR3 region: CASSPGGYEQYF. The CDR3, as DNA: TGTGCCAGTAGTCCAGGAGGCTACGAGCAGTACTTC.

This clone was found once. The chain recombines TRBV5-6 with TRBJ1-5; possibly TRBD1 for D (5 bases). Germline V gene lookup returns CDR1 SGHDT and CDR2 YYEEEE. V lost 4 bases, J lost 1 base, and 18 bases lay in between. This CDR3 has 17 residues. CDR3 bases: TGTGCCAGCAGCCTTGGAGTAGGGGCAGGAAGCAATCAGCCCCAGCATTTT. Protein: CASSLGVGAGSNQPQHF.

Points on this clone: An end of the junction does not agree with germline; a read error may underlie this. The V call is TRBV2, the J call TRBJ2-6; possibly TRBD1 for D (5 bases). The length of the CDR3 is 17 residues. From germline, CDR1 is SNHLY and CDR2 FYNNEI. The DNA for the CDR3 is TGTGCCAGCAGTGAACTGGGTTATACCTCTGGGGCCAACGGCCTGACTTTC. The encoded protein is CASSELGYTSGANGLTF.